These T cell receptor beta chains were read from a single sample in a study of T cells expressing NK-cell markers. TCRdb re-analyzed the 5' RACE reads; it lists each CDR3 protein once, without DNA. The sample table includes 300,000 to 450,000 distinct CDR3 sequences. The sequenced sample consisted of blood T cells: a sorted CD56 or NKG2C T cell subset, CD4+ or CD8+ T cells, or bulk PBMC T cells (not recorded which). The receptors originated from a man aged 18-75 years in good health. Each CDR3 is given with its conserved first and last residue.

j_gene	v_gene	CDR3aa
TRBJ2-7	TRBV12-3/TRBV12-4	CVDSIRTGLSYEQYF
TRBJ2-2	TRBV7-9	CASSRQGLEAAGELFF
TRBJ1-4	TRBV15	CATSRQRGTPAWKLFF
TRBJ1-6	TRBV5-1	CASSSIWTGGGNNSPLHF
TRBJ2-5	TRBV6-5	CASSYSGLSTETQYF
TRBJ2-1	TRBV7-2	CASVPGPHYNEQFF
TRBJ1-3	TRBV5-1	CASRHNGGSGNTIYF
TRBJ1-5	TRBV20-1	CSAGQSNQPQHF
TRBJ2-2	TRBV10-3	CAIRAQGPITGELFF
TRBJ1-2	TRBV18	CASSRWDKDYGYTF
TRBJ2-7	TRBV20-1	CSASGGRENEQYF
TRBJ1-2	TRBV30	CAWSGTGLNYGYTF
TRBJ2-3	TRBV5-1	CASSLGFRSNTDTQYF
TRBJ2-5	TRBV6-5	CASSRGQTQYF
TRBJ2-3	TRBV21-1	CACRTGFTDTQYF
TRBJ2-1	TRBV7-9	CARSGGDEQFF
TRBJ1-2	TRBV5-5	CASSRSRNNYGYTF
TRBJ1-1	TRBV11-3	CASSAGSRTEAFF
TRBJ2-1	TRBV5-6	CASSSPSRGFRGEQFF
TRBJ1-1	TRBV20-1	CSASKGANVNTEAFF
TRBJ2-3	TRBV9	CASSVSWDSHTDTQYF
TRBJ2-7	TRBV10-1	CASLATPYKYEQYF
TRBJ2-1	TRBV2	CASSRQGAPEFF
TRBJ1-4	TRBV12-3/TRBV12-4	CASSPRTGARKLFF
TRBJ1-5	TRBV19	CASSIFGGQGNQPQHF
TRBJ2-1	TRBV20-1	CSARGRPGGHPFF